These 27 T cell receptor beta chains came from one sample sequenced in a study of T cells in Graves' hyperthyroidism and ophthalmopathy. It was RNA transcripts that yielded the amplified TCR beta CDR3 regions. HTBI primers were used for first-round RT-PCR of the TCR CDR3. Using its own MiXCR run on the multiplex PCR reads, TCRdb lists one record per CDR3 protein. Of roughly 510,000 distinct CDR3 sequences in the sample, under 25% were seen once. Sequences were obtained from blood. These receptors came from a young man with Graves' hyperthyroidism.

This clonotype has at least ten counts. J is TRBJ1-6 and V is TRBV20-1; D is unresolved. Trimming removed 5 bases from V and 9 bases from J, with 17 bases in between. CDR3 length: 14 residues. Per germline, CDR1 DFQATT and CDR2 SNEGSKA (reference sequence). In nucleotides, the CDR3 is TGCAGTGCTTATGGACCCTTAGATGGTTCACCCCTCCACTTT. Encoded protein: CSAYGPLDGSPLHF.

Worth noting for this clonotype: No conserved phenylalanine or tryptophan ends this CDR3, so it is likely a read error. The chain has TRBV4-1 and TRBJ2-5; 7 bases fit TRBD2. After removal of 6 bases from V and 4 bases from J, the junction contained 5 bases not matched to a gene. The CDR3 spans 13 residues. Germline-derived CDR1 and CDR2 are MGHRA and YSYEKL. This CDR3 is CASRPSGGETQYL. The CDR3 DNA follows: TGCGCCAGCAGACCCTCGGGGGGAGAGACCCAGTACCTC.

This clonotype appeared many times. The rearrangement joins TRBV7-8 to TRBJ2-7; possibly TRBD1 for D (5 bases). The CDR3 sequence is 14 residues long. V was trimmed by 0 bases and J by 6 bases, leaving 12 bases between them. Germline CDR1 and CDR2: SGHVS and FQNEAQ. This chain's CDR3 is CASSLALDSPEQYF. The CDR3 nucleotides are TGTGCCAGCAGCTTAGCCCTTGACAGCCCCGAGCAGTACTTC.

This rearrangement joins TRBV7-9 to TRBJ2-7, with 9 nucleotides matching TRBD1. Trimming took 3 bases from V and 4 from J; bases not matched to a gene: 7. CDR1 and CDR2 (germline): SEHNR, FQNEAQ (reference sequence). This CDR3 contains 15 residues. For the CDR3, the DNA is TGTGCCAGCAGCTTTTCTCCGGGACAGGGTTACGAGCAGTACTTC. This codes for CASSFSPGQGYEQYF.

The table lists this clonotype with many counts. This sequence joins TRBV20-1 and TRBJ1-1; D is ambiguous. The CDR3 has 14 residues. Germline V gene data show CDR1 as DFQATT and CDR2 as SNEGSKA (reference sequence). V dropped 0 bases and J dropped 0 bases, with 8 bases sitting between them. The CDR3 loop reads CSARDGFMNTEAFF. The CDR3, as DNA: TGCAGTGCTAGAGACGGGTTCATGAACACTGAAGCTTTCTTT.

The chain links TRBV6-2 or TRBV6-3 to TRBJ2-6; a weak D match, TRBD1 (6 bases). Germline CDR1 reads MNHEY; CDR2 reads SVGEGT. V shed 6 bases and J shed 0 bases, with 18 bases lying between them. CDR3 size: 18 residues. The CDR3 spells CASSIQGRGRSGANVLTF. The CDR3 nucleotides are TGTGCCAGCAGCATACAGGGAAGGGGACGCTCTGGGGCCAACGTCCTGACTTTC.

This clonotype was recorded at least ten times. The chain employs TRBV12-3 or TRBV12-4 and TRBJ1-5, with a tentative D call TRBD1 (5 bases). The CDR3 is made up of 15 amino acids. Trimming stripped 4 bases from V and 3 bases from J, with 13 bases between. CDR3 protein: CASSSDGGLNQPQHF. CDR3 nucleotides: TGTGCCAGCAGTTCCGACGGGGGACTCAATCAGCCCCAGCATTTT.

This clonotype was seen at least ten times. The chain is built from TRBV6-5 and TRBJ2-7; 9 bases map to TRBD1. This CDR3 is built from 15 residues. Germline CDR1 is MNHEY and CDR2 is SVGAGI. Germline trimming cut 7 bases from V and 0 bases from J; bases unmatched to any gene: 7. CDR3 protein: CASKSGTGTSYEQYF. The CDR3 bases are TGTGCCAGCAAGTCCGGGACAGGGACCTCCTACGAGCAGTACTTC.

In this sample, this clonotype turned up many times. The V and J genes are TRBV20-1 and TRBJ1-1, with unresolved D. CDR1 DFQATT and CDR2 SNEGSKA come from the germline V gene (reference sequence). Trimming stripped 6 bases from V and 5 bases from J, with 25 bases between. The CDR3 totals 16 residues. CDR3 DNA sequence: TGCAGTGCCCGAGGGAGAAGTCCTATCCATACGACTGAAGCTTTCTTT. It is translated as CSARGRSPIHTTEAFF.

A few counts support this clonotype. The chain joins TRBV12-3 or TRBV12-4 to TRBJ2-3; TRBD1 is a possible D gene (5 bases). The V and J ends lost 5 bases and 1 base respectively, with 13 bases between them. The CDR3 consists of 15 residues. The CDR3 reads CASSNTGTRTDTQYF. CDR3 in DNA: TGTGCCAGCAGTAATACAGGTACCCGCACAGATACGCAGTATTTT.

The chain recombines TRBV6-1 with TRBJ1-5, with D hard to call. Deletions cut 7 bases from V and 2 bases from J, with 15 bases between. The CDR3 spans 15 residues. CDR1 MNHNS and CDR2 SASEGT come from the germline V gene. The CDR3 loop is CASTEGIDGNQPQHF. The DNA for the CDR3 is TGTGCCAGCACCGAGGGAATAGATGGCAATCAGCCCCAGCATTTT.

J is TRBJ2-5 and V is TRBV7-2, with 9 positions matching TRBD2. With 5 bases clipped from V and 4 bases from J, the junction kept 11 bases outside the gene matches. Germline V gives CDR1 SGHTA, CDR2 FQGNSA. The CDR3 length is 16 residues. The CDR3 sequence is CASSRRAGGALETQYF. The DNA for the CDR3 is TGTGCCAGCAGCCGACGGGCGGGAGGGGCCCTAGAGACCCAGTACTTC.

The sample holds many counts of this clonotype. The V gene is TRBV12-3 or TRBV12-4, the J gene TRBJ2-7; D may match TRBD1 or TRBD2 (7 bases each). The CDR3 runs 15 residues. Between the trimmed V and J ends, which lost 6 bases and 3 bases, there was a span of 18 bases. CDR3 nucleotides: TGTGCCAGCAGCCCAGGGGGGGTTGGATTCTACGAGCAGTACTTC. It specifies CASSPGGVGFYEQYF.

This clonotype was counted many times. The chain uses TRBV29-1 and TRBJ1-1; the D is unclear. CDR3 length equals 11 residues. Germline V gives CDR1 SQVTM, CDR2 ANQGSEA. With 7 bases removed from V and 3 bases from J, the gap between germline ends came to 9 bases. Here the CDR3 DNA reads TGCAGCGCGCCGATCTACACTGAAGCTTTCTTT. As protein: CSAPIYTEAFF.

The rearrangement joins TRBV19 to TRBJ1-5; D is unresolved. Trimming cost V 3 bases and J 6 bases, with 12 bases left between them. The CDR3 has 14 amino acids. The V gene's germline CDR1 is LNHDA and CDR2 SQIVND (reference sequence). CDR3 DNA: TGTGCCAGTAGTATGCTAGGGTCTGGTCAGCCCCAGCATTTT. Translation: CASSMLGSGQPQHF. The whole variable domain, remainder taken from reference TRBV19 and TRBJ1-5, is DGGITQSPKYLFRKEGQNVTLSCEQNLNHDAMYWYRQDPGQGLRLIYYSQIVNDFQKGDIAEGYSVSREKKESFPLTVTSAQKNPTAFYLCASSMLGSGQPQHFGDGTRLSIL.

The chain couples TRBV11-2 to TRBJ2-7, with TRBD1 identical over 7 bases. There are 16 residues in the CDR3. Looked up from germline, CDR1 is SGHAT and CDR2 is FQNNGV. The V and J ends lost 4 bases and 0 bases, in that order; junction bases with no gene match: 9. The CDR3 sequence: CASSSVSGGSSYEQYF. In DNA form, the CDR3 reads TGTGCCAGCAGCTCCGTATCAGGGGGAAGCTCCTACGAGCAGTACTTC.

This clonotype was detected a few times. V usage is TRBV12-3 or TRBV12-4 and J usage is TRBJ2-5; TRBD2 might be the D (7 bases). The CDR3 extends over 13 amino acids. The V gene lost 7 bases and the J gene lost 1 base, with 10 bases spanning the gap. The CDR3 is CASKGGSQETQYF. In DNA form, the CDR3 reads TGTGCCAGCAAGGGGGGGAGCCAAGAGACCCAGTACTTC.

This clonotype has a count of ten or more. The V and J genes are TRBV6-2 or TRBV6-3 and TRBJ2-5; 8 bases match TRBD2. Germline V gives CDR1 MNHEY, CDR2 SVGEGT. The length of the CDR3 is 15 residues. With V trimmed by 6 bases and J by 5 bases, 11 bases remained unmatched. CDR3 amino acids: CASSSLTSGRETQYF. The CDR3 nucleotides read TGTGCCAGCAGCTCCCTAACTAGCGGCAGGGAGACCCAGTACTTC.

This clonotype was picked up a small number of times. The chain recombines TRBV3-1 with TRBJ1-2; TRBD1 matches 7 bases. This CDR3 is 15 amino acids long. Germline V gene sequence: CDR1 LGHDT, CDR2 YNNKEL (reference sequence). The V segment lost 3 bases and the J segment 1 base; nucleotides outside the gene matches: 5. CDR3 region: CASSHSHRGNYGYTF. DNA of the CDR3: TGTGCCAGCAGCCATTCACACAGGGGTAACTATGGCTACACCTTC.

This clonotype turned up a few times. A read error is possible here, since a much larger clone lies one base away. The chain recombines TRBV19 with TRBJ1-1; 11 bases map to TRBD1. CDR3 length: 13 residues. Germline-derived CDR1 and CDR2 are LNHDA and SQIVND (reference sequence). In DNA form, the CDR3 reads TGTGCCAGTAGTCGGGACAGGGGGACTGAAGCTTGCTTT. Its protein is CASSRDRGTEACF.

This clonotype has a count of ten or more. CDR3 region: CASSEIPGNTGELFF. CDR3 coding DNA: TGTGCCAGCAGTGAAATCCCCGGGAACACCGGGGAGCTGTTTTTT. This chain links TRBV6-1 with TRBJ2-2, with D unclear. Trimming took 2 bases from V and 1 from J, leaving 8 bases between them. This CDR3 comprises 15 residues. Germline V lookup: CDR1 MNHNS, CDR2 SASEGT.

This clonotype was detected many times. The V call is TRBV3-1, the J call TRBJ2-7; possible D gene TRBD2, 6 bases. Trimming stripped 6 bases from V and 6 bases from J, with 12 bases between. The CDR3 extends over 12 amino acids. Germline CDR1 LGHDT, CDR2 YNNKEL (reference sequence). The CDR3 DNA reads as TGTGCCAGCAGGCGGCAGGGAGGCGAGCAGTACTTC. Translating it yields CASRRQGGEQYF.

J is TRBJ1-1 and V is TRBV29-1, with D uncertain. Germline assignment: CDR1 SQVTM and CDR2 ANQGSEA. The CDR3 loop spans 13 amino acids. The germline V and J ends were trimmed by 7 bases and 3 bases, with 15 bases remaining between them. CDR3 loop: CSGVGLRDTEAFF. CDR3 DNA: TGCAGCGGCGTCGGACTGAGGGACACTGAAGCTTTCTTT.

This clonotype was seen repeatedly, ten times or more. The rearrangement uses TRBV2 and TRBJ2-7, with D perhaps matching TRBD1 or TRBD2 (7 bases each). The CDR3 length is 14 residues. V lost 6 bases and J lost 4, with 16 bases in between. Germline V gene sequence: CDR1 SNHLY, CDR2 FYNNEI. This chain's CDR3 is CASSPQGGPYEQYF. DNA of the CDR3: TGTGCCAGCAGCCCCCAGGGGGGGCCGTACGAGCAGTACTTC.

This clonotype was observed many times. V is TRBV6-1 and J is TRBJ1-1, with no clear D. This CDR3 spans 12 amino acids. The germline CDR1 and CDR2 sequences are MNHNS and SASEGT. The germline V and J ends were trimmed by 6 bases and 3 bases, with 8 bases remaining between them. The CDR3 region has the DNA TGTGCCAGCAGATTTGGGGACACTGAAGCTTTCTTT. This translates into CASRFGDTEAFF.

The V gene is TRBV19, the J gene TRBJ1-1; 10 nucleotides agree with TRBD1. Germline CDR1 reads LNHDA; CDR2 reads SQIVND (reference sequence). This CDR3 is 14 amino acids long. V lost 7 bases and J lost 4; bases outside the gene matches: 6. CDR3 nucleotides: TGTGCCAGTACTCGACAGGGGGCAAGCACTGAAGCTTTCTTT. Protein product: CASTRQGASTEAFF.

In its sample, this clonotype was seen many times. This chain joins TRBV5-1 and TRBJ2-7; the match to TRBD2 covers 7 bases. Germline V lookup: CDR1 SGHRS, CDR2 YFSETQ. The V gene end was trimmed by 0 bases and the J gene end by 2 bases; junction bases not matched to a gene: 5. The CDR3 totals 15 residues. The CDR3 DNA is TGCGCCAGCAGCTTGGAAGCGGGGACCACCTACGAGCAGTACTTC. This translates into CASSLEAGTTYEQYF.